This record concerns one TCR beta chain sequence. The sample comes from a study of blood T cell repertoires in COVID-19. Only in-frame clones appear in the TCRdb table, and some are missing; sequencing was by immunoSEQ multiplex PCR. There are 150,000 to 200,000 clones in the sample; 88% occur only once, and about 4.5% lies in the top ten. The CDR3 covers 15 residues. Between the trimmed V and J ends, which lost 2 bases and 10 bases, there was a span of 16 bases. Germline values: CDR1 SGDLS, CDR2 YYNGEE. Sequenced sample: peripheral blood. The TCR originated in a human donor in a cohort sampled during active COVID-19. V usage is TRBV9 and J usage is TRBJ1-6; D possibly corresponds to TRBD1 (5 bases). The CDR3 reads CASSVGQNQGSPLHF. The CDR3 nucleotides are TGTGCCAGCAGCGTGGGGCAGAATCAAGGGTCACCCCTCCACTTT.